The 19 T cell receptor beta chains below were found in one sample sequenced in a study of cytomegalovirus exposure and HLA in healthy donors. In the PCR, 60 Vbeta and 13 Jbeta primers were used. Libraries were prepared by immunoSEQ multiplex PCR; TCRdb keeps only in-frame clonotypes and omits some of them. The sample contains about 120,000 clones, approximately 78% of which appear only once. Material: PBMCs. These receptors all stem from a female donor in good health and CMV-seronegative.

The chain links TRBV10-3 to TRBJ1-2; tentative D call: TRBD1 (6 bases). Germline V gene data show CDR1 as ENHRY and CDR2 as SYGVKD. Deletions cut 1 base from V and 6 bases from J, with 18 bases between. This CDR3 comprises 16 residues. For the CDR3, the DNA is TGTGCCATCAGTGAGTTAGGGGGGGCGTTAGCAAATGGCTACACCTTC. Protein product: CAISELGGALANGYTF.

V and J are TRBV27 and TRBJ2-1, with 8 bases lining up with TRBD2. The germline V gene has CDR1 MNHEY and CDR2 SMNVEV (reference sequence). Trimming removed 3 bases from V and 4 bases from J; junction bases left unmatched: 8. The CDR3 covers 16 residues. CDR3 loop: CASSLSLTSGYNEQFF. For the CDR3, the DNA is TGTGCCAGCAGTTTGTCATTAACTAGCGGATACAATGAGCAGTTCTTC.

The chain is built from TRBV5-1 and TRBJ2-5; 8 bases line up with TRBD1. The V gene end was trimmed by 2 bases and the J gene end by 5 bases; junction bases not matched to a gene: 8. The length of the CDR3 is 15 residues. Germline V gives CDR1 SGHRS, CDR2 YFSETQ. The CDR3 coding sequence is TGCGCCAGCAGCTTAACCCCAGGGGGCTCGGAGACCCAGTACTTC. It encodes CASSLTPGGSETQYF.

This chain connects TRBV4-1 to TRBJ2-2, with D possibly matching TRBD2 (5 bases). This CDR3 is 14 amino acids long. Trimming pared 0 bases from V and 6 bases from J, leaving 8 bases between. Germline CDR1 MGHRA, CDR2 YSYEKL. CDR3 sequence: CASSQEGVSGELFF. The CDR3 DNA reads as TGCGCCAGCAGCCAAGAGGGAGTATCCGGGGAGCTGTTTTTT.

The CDR3 DNA reads as TGTGCCAGCAGCCTCGACTGGAACCTCCAAGAGACCCAGTACTTC. Its protein is CASSLDWNLQETQYF. The genes are TRBV2 and TRBJ2-5; the D is unclear. Trimming pared 6 bases from V and 1 base from J, leaving 15 bases between. The CDR3 covers 15 residues. Germline CDR1 is SNHLY and CDR2 is FYNNEI.

The chain links TRBV28 to TRBJ2-3; TRBD1 is a possible D gene (6 bases). V lost 1 base, J lost 4 bases, and 15 bases lay in between. There are 16 residues in the CDR3. From germline, CDR1 is MDHEN and CDR2 SYDVKM. This chain's CDR3 is CASSLLAGEGADTQYF. In DNA form, the CDR3 reads TGTGCCAGCAGTTTATTGGCAGGGGAAGGGGCAGATACGCAGTATTTT.

CDR3 bases: TGTGCCAGCAGTGTACCGGCCGGGGAGGCGCAGTATTTT. Its translation: CASSVPAGEAQYF. This chain connects TRBV2 to TRBJ2-3, with D tentatively TRBD2 (6 bases). The CDR3 runs to 13 residues. CDR1 SNHLY and CDR2 FYNNEI come from the germline V gene. The ends were cut back, 4 bases at V and 10 bases at J, with 15 bases in the middle.

This clone was seen a few times. This chain joins TRBV4-1 and TRBJ2-3; 12 bases match TRBD2. Trimming at V came to 1 base and at J to 2 bases, leaving 4 bases not matched to a gene. CDR1 is MGHRA, CDR2 YSYEKL, per germline. The CDR3 is made up of 17 amino acids. DNA for the CDR3: TGCGCCAGCAGCCAAGCGCGGACTAGCGGGAACACAGATACGCAGTATTTT. Protein: CASSQARTSGNTDTQYF.

The chain uses TRBV15 and TRBJ2-5; 8 nucleotides match TRBD1. The germline gives CDR1 LNHNV, CDR2 YYDKDF (reference sequence). This CDR3 is 15 amino acids long. V lost 3 bases, J lost 1 base, and 4 bases stayed unmatched. The CDR3 loop is CATSSTGTGQETQYF. DNA for the CDR3: TGTGCCACCAGCAGCACCGGGACAGGCCAAGAGACCCAGTACTTC.

The chain is built from TRBV2 and TRBJ1-4, with D possibly TRBD1 on 6 matching bases. Trimming cost V 7 bases and J 7 bases, with 13 bases left between them. The CDR3 has 13 amino acids. Per the germline V gene, CDR1 is SNHLY and CDR2 is FYNNEI. In DNA form, the CDR3 reads TGTGCCAGCACTGACCAGGGGACTGAAAAACTGTTTTTT. Protein product: CASTDQGTEKLFF.

The CDR3 spells CAWSVGAYQETQYF. The DNA of the CDR3 is TGTGCCTGGAGTGTAGGAGCGTACCAAGAGACCCAGTACTTC. The chain employs TRBV30 and TRBJ2-5; D gene unclear. CDR3 length equals 14 residues. V shed 0 bases and J shed 0 bases, with 8 bases lying between them. Germline V gene lookup returns CDR1 GTSNPN and CDR2 SVGIG (reference sequence).

This clone was found a few times. The V call is TRBV5-1, the J call TRBJ2-7, with 9 bases aligning to TRBD2. The V gene's germline CDR1 is SGHRS and CDR2 YFSETQ. Germline trimming cut 1 base from V and 5 bases from J; bases unmatched to any gene: 7. There are 15 residues in the CDR3. The CDR3 DNA reads TGCGCCAGCAGCTTGACTGGTAGCGGGAGTAACGAGCAGTACTTC. Translation: CASSLTGSGSNEQYF.

The chain is built from TRBV7-2 and TRBJ2-7; 13 nucleotides match TRBD2. This CDR3 has 16 residues. J lost 2 bases, V lost 1 base, and 2 bases had no gene match. CDR1 SGHTA and CDR2 FQGNSA come from the germline V gene. The CDR3 spells CASSLDGTSGAYEQYF. The CDR3, as DNA: TGTGCCAGCAGCTTAGATGGGACTAGCGGGGCCTACGAGCAGTACTTC.

The rearrangement links TRBV19 to TRBJ2-1; 7 bases line up with TRBD2. The CDR3 sequence is 15 residues long. V shed 7 bases, J shed 4 bases, and the junction held 10 bases outside the gene matches. The germline CDR1 and CDR2 sequences are LNHDA and SQIVND (reference sequence). In nucleotides, the CDR3 is TGTGCCAGTACCCTCAGTCAGCGGGGTTACAATGAGCAGTTCTTC. Its translation is CASTLSQRGYNEQFF. Complete variable domain (other parts from reference TRBV19 and TRBJ2-1): DGGITQSPKYLFRKEGQNVTLSCEQNLNHDAMYWYRQDPGQGLRLIYYSQIVNDFQKGDIAEGYSVSREKKESFPLTVTSAQKNPTAFYLCASTLSQRGYNEQFFGPGTRLTVL.

This clone appeared a few times. This chain joins TRBV4-2 and TRBJ2-1; 11 bases match TRBD2. The CDR3 covers 15 residues. The germline gives CDR1 LGHNA, CDR2 YNFKEQ. V gave up 2 bases and J gave up 6 bases; unmatched junction bases: 3. CDR3 in DNA: TGTGCCAGCAGCCAACGGCTAGCGGGAGGCAATGAGCAGTTCTTC. This translates into CASSQRLAGGNEQFF.

The rearrangement links TRBV6-5 to TRBJ2-7; D remains unclear. The CDR3 length is 11 residues. V was cut by 2 bases and J by 5 bases, with 4 bases left in between. The germline gives CDR1 MNHEY, CDR2 SVGAGI. CDR3 coding DNA: TGTGCCAGCAGTTACAGCCACGAGCAGTACTTC. Residues: CASSYSHEQYF.

V is TRBV5-1 and J is TRBJ2-6, with 8 nucleotides matching TRBD2. This CDR3 has 19 residues. Germline V gives CDR1 SGHRS, CDR2 YFSETQ. V trimming: 0 bases; J trimming: 2 bases; junction bases outside the gene matches: 10. In DNA, the CDR3 is TGCGCCAGCAGCTTGGCCGCGGGGGGAGGGGGAACTGGGGCCAACGTCCTGACTTTC. This translates into CASSLAAGGGGTGANVLTF.

This chain uses TRBV7-9 with TRBJ1-1; weak D call: TRBD1 (6 bases). V was shortened by 1 base and J by 6 bases, with 9 bases between the two germline ends. The V gene's germline CDR1 is SEHNR and CDR2 FQNEAQ (reference sequence). The length of the CDR3 is 13 residues. The CDR3 here is CASSLVGASEAFF. The CDR3 DNA follows: TGTGCCAGCAGCTTAGTGGGGGCCTCTGAAGCTTTCTTT.

This clone was recorded only once. This chain connects TRBV7-8 to TRBJ2-7; tentatively, D is TRBD2 (7 bases). Trimming cost V 4 bases and J 7 bases, with 14 bases left between them. The CDR3 contains 13 residues. Germline-derived CDR1 and CDR2 are SGHVS and FQNEAQ. DNA of the CDR3: TGTGCCAGCAGCTCGGAGGGGGGAGGGGAGCAGTACTTC. Residues: CASSSEGGGEQYF.